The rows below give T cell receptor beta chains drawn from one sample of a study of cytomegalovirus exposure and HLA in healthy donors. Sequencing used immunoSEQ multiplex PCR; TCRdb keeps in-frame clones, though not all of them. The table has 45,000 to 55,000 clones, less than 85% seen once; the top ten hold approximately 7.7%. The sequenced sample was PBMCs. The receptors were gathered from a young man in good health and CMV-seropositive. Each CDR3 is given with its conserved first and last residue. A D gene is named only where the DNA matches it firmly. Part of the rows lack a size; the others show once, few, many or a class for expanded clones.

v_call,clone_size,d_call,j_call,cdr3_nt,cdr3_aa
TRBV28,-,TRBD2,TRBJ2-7,TGTGCCAGCAGTCCGGGACTAGCGGGGGAGCAGTACTTC,CASSPGLAGEQYF
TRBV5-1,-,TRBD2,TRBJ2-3,TGCGCCAGCAGCTCTGGACTAGCGGGGGCCACAGATACGCAGTATTTT,CASSSGLAGATDTQYF
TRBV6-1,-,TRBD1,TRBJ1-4,TGTGCCAGCAGTGAACTAGGACAGGGGGGAGAAAAACTGTTTTTT,CASSELGQGGEKLFF
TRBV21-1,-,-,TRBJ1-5,TGTGCCAGCAGCCTAAACCCAACCAATCAGCCCCAGCATTTT,CASSLNPTNQPQHF
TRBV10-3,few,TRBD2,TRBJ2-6,TGTGCCATCAGTGACAGGGCGGGGGTCGGCGCTGGGGCCAACGTCCTGACTTTC,CAISDRAGVGAGANVLTF
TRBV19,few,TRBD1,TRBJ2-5,TGTGCCAGTAGTATCGGACAGGGGGCACACCAAGAGACCCAGTACTTC,CASSIGQGAHQETQYF
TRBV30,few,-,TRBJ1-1,TGTGCCTGGAGAGGGGTGGGGACTGAAGCTTTCTTT,CAWRGVGTEAFF
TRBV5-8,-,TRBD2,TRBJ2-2,TGTGCCAGCAGCTTCAGCGGGGGGATGAGGACCGGGGAGCTGTTTTTT,CASSFSGGMRTGELFF
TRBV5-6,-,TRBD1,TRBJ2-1,TGTGCCAGCAGCCTTGCAGGGACAGGGTGGTCGAACAATGAGCAGTTCTTC,CASSLAGTGWSNNEQFF
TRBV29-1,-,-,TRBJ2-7,TGCAGCGTTGAGTCCGGGGTCGCCGACGAGCAGTACTTC,CSVESGVADEQYF
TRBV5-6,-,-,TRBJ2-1,TGTGCCAGCAGCGGTCCGGGTTACAATGAGCAGTTCTTC,CASSGPGYNEQFF
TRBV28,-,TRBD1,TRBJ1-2,TGTGCCAGCAGCTCAATCAAACGGGACAGGGGGCCCGTTGGCTATGGCTACACCTTC,CASSSIKRDRGPVGYGYTF
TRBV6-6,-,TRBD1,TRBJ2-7,TGTGCCAGCAGTTTCGGGACAGCCTACGAGCAGTACTTC,CASSFGTAYEQYF
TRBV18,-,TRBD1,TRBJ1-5,TGTGCCAGCTCACCTGCGGACAGGGGGAATCAGCCCCAGCATTTT,CASSPADRGNQPQHF
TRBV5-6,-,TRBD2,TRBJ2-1,TGTGCCAGCAGCTTCTTAGGGAGCGGGGGGTTCAATGAGCAGTTCTTC,CASSFLGSGGFNEQFF
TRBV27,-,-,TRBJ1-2,TGTGCCAGCCCCTTCAACAGGGTATCGGATGGCTACACCTTC,CASPFNRVSDGYTF
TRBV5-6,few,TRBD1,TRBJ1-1,TGTGCCAGCAGCCTACCGACAGGGGCGAACACTGAAGCTTTCTTT,CASSLPTGANTEAFF
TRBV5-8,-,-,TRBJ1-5,TGTGCCAGCAGCCGTGACACCCAGCAGCCCCAGCATTTT,CASSRDTQQPQHF
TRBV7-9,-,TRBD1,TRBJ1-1,TGTGCCAGCAGCTTTGACCCGGGACAGGGGGCTACTGAAGCTTTCTTT,CASSFDPGQGATEAFF
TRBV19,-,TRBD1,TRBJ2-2,TGTGCCAGTAGTATAGACCAGACAGGGAAGGAGCTGTTTTTT,CASSIDQTGKELFF
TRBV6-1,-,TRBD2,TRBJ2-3,TGTGCCAGCAGTGAAGCGGGTAGCGGGTCAGATACGCAGTATTTT,CASSEAGSGSDTQYF
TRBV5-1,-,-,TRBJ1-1,TGCGCCAGCAGCATGAGACAGCTGAACACTGAAGCTTTCTTT,CASSMRQLNTEAFF
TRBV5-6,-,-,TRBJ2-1,TGTGCCAGCATTCGGAGGGGACGTAAAAGCTCCTACAATGAGCAGTTCTTC,CASIRRGRKSSYNEQFF
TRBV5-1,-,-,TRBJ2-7,TGCGCCAGCAGCACCGACTTAGACAGACCGTCCTACGAGCAGTACTTC,CASSTDLDRPSYEQYF
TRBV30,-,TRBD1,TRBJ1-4,TGTGCCTGGAGGGGGACAGGGATGTTCGAAAAACTGTTTTTT,CAWRGTGMFEKLFF
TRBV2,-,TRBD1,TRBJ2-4,TGTGCCAGCAGGGGAGACACCCGGACAGGGTTTTTGGGAAACATTCAGTACTTC,CASRGDTRTGFLGNIQYF
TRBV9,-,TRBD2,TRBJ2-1,TGTGCCAGCAGCGTAGAGGGAGGGAGCAATGAGCAGTTCTTC,CASSVEGGSNEQFF
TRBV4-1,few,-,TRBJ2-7,TGCGCCAGCAGCCGAACTCTTTCTCTTAGTTACGAGCAGTACTTC,CASSRTLSLSYEQYF
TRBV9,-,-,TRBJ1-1,TGTGCCAGCAGTGGGGCAGGGGCGACTGAAGCTTTCTTT,CASSGAGATEAFF
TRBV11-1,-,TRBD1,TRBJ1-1,TGTGCCAGCAGCTTGGTTACAGGGGAACGGATTACTGAAGCTTTCTTT,CASSLVTGERITEAFF
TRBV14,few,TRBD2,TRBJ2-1,TGTGCCAGCAGCCAAGTTAGCGGGAGCTCCTACAATGAGCAGTTCTTC,CASSQVSGSSYNEQFF
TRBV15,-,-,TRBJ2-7,TGTGCCACCAGCAGAGACGACAGGAGAGACCGATCGGGCGAGCAGTACTTC,CATSRDDRRDRSGEQYF
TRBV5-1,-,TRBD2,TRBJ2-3,TGCGCCAGCAGCTTCGCCCTGCTAGCGGGGACGTCAGATACGCAGTATTTT,CASSFALLAGTSDTQYF
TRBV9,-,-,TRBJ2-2,TGTGCCAGCACCCTAGGCGAGGGCACCGGGGAGCTGTTTTTT,CASTLGEGTGELFF
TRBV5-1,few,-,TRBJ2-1,TGCGCCAGCAGCTTGGTGGGGGGTTTAGGGGGGGGACCCCACAATGAGCAGTTCTTC,CASSLVGGLGGGPHNEQFF
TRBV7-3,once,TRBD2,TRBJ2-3,TGTGCCAGCAGGAGCGGGGGCTTCGCAGATACGCAGTATTTT,CASRSGGFADTQYF
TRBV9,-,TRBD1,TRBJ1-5,TGTGCCAGCAGCGTAGGACAGGGAGACCAGCCCCAGCATTTT,CASSVGQGDQPQHF
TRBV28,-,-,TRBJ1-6,TGTGCCAGCACCTCGCTCTCAGGGGCACGCTATAATTCACCCCTCCACTTT,CASTSLSGARYNSPLHF
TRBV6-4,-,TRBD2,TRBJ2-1,TGTGCCAGCAGCGCAGTTGGGGGGGGTGGTGATGAGCAGTTCTTC,CASSAVGGGGDEQFF
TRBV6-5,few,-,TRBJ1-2,TGTGCCAGCAGTTGGTCAGGGGATGGCTACACCTTC,CASSWSGDGYTF
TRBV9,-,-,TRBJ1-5,TGTGCCAGCAGCGCAGGGTTCGGCAATCAGCCCCAGCATTTT,CASSAGFGNQPQHF
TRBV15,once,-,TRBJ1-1,TGTGCCACCAGCAGAGACCGACATGAGAACACTGAAGCTTTCTTT,CATSRDRHENTEAFF
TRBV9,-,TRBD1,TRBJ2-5,TGTGCCAGCAGCGTTGGGACAGGGCAAGAGACCCAGTACTTC,CASSVGTGQETQYF
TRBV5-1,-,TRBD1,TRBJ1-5,TGCGCCAGCAGCTCAGGGACAGGGGATAGCAATCAGCCCCAGCATTTT,CASSSGTGDSNQPQHF
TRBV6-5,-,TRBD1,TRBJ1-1,TGTGCCAGCAGCCGGACAGGGGGCTACACTGAAGCTTTCTTT,CASSRTGGYTEAFF
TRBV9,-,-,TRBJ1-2,TGTGCCAGCAGCGCCCCCGGCAGGGCCAACTATGGCTACACCTTC,CASSAPGRANYGYTF
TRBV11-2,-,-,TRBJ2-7,TGTGCCAGCAGCTTAACTTCCTACGAGCAGTACTTC,CASSLTSYEQYF
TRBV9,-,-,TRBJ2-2,TGTGCCAGCAGCGTTAGCGGTTCCGGGGAGCTGTTTTTT,CASSVSGSGELFF